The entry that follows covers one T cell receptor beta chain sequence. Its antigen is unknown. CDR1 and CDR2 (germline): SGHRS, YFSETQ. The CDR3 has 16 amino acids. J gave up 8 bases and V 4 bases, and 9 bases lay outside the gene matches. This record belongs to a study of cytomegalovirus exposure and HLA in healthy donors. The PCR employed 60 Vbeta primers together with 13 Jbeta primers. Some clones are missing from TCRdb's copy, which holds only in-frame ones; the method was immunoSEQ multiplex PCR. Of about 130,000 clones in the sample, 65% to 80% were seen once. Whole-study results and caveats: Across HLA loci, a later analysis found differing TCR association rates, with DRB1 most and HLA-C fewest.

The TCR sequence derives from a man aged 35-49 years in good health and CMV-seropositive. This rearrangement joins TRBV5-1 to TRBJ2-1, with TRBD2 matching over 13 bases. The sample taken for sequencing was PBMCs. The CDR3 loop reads CASSTGTSGTGDEQFF. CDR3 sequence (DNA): TGCGCCAGCAGCACCGGGACTAGCGGGACCGGCGATGAGCAGTTCTTC.